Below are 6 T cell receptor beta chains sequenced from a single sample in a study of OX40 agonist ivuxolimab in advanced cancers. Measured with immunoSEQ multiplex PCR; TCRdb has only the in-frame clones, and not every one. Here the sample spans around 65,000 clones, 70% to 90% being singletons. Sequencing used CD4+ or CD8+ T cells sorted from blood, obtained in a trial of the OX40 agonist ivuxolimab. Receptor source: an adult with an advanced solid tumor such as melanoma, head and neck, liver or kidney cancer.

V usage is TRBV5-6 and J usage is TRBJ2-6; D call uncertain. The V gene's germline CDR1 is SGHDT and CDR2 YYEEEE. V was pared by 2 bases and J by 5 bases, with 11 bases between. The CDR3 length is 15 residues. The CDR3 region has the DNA TGTGCCAGCAGCTTAAGAGTGTCTTGGGCCAACGTCCTGACTTTC. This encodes CASSLRVSWANVLTF. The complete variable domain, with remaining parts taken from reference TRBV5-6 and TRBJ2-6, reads DAGVTQSPTHLIKTRGQQVTLRCSPKSGHDTVSWYQQALGQGPQFIFQYYEEEERQRGNFPDRFSGHQFPNYSSELNVNALLLGDSALYLCASSLRVSWANVLTFGAGSRLTVL.

The CDR3 reads CASSPAGGYSSYNSPLHF. The DNA of the CDR3 is TGCGCCAGCAGCCCTGCGGGGGGTTACAGCTCCTATAATTCACCCCTCCACTTT. The V and J genes are TRBV5-1 and TRBJ1-6; tentatively, D is TRBD1 (5 bases). This CDR3 region has 18 residues. Germline assignment: CDR1 SGHRS and CDR2 YFSETQ. The ends were cut back, 4 bases at V and 0 bases at J, with 17 bases in the middle.

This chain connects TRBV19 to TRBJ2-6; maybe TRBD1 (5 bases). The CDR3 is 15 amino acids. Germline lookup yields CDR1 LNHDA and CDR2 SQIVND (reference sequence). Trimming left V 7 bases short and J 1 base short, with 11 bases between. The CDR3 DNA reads TGTGCCAGTACCCCAGCAGGGTCTGGGGCCAACGTCCTGACTTTC. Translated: CASTPAGSGANVLTF.

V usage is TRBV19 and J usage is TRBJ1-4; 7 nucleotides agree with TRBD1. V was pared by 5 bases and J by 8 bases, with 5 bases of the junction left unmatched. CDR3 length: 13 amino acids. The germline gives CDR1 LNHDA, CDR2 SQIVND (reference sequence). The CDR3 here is CASSVRDSEKLFF. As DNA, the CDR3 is TGTGCCAGTAGTGTTAGGGACAGCGAAAAACTGTTTTTT.

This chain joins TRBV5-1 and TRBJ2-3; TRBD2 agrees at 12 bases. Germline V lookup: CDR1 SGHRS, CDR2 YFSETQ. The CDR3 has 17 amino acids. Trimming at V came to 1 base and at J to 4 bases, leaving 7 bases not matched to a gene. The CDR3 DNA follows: TGCGCCAGCAGCTTGTACTTGACTAGCGGGAGTTCAGATACGCAGTATTTT. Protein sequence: CASSLYLTSGSSDTQYF. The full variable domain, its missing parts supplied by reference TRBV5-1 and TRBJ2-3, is KAGVTQTPRYLIKTRGQQVTLSCSPISGHRSVSWYQQTPGQGLQFLFEYFSETQRNKGNFPGRFSGRQFSNSRSEMNVSTLELGDSALYLCASSLYLTSGSSDTQYFGPGTRLTVL.

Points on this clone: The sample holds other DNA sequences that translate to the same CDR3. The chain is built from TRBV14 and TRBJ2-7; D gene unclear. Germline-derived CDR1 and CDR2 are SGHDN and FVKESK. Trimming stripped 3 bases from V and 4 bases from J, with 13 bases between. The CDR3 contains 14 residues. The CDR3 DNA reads TGTGCCAGCAGCCAGGAGCAGGCGAAATACGAGCAGTACTTC. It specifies CASSQEQAKYEQYF.